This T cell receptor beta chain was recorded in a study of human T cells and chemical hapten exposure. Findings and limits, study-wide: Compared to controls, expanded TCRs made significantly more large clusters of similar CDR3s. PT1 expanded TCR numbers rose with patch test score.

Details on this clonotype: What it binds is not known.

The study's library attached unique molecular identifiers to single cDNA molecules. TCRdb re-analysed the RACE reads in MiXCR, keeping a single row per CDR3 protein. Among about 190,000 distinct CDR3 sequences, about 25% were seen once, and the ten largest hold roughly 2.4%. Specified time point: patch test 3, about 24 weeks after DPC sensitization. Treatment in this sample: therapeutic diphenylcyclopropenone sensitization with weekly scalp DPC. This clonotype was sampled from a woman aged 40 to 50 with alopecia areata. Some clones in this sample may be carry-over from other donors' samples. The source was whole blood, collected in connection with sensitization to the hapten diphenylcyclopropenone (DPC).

The CDR3 sequence is CASRRDLFQPQHF. CDR3 nucleotide sequence: TGTGCCAGCAGACGGGACTTATTCCAGCCCCAGCATTTT. V usage is TRBV27 and J usage is TRBJ1-5; D possibly corresponds to TRBD1 (5 bases). Trimming cost V 6 bases and J 7 bases, with 13 bases left between them. Per the germline V gene, CDR1 is MNHEY and CDR2 is SMNVEV (reference sequence). The CDR3 is 13 amino acids.